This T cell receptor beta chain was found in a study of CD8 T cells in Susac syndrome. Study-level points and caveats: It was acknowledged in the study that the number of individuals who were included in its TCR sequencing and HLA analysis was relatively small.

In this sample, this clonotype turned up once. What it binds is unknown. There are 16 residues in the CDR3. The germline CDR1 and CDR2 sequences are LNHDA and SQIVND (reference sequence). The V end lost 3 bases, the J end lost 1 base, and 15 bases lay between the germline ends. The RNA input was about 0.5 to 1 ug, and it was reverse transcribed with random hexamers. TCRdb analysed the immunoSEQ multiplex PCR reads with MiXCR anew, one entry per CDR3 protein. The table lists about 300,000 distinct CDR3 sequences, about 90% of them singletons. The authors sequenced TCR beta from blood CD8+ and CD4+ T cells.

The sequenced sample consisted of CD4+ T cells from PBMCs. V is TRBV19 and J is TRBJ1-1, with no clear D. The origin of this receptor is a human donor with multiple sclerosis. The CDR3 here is CASSIGWRHTNTEAFF. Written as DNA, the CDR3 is TGTGCCAGTAGTATCGGTTGGCGACATACGAACACTGAAGCTTTCTTT.